One and the same sample provided the 17 T cell receptor beta chains below, sequenced in a study of cytomegalovirus exposure and HLA in healthy donors. A multiplex PCR was run with 60 Vbeta primers and 13 Jbeta primers. Using immunoSEQ multiplex PCR, the repertoire was profiled, and TCRdb retains in-frame clones only, with some absent. The repertoire holds 85,000 to 130,000 clones, with roughly 9.1% as singletons. Source material: PBMCs. Every receptor here comes from a man between 40 and 49 years old in good health and CMV-seropositive.

This clone was counted only a few times. The V gene is TRBV27, the J gene TRBJ2-4; TRBD2 might be the D (6 bases). The CDR3 length is 16 residues. Trimming removed 0 bases at V and 3 bases at J, with 12 bases between. CDR1 MNHEY and CDR2 SMNVEV come from the germline V gene (reference sequence). The CDR3 protein is CASSLSAGLDKNIQYF. The CDR3 DNA follows: TGTGCCAGCAGTTTATCGGCGGGACTCGACAAAAACATTCAGTACTTC.

This clone showed up just a few times. This rearrangement joins TRBV15 to TRBJ1-1, with D unclear. The CDR3 loop spans 13 amino acids. Trimming took off 8 bases at V and 3 bases at J, with 13 bases between the two ends. Germline V gene data show CDR1 as LNHNV and CDR2 as YYDKDF (reference sequence). The CDR3 nucleotides read TGTGCCACCTTTGACTTTGGGTACACTGAAGCTTTCTTT. The encoded protein is CATFDFGYTEAFF.

The rearrangement joins TRBV28 to TRBJ2-1; D not certain. From germline, CDR1 is MDHEN and CDR2 SYDVKM. With 2 bases removed from V and 9 bases from J, the gap between germline ends came to 14 bases. The CDR3 spans 14 residues. The CDR3 DNA reads as TGTGCCAGCAGTTTACGGCACCCCACTACTGAGCAGTTCTTC. It translates to CASSLRHPTTEQFF.

The rearrangement joins TRBV29-1 to TRBJ2-7; 8 positions match TRBD2. The J segment lost 5 bases and the V segment lost 4 bases, leaving 10 bases of the junction unmatched. From germline, CDR1 is SQVTM and CDR2 ANQGSEA. The CDR3 length is 14 residues. The CDR3 protein is CSVVGGAGEDEQYF. CDR3 in DNA: TGCAGCGTTGTGGGTGGAGCGGGAGAGGACGAGCAGTACTTC.

The rearrangement joins TRBV10-3 to TRBJ1-1; no definite D call. This CDR3 has 12 amino acids. V was shortened by 6 bases and J by 4 bases, with 9 bases between the two germline ends. The germline V gene encodes CDR1 ENHRY and CDR2 SYGVKD. CDR3 protein: CAIRSGSTEAFF. The CDR3 region has the DNA TGTGCCATCAGGTCGGGGTCCACTGAAGCTTTCTTT.

This clone was recorded many times. The CDR3 here is CASSPGTGSAETQYF. CDR3 DNA: TGTGCCAGCAGTCCCGGGACAGGCTCGGCAGAGACCCAGTACTTC. The chain couples TRBV27 to TRBJ2-5; TRBD1 matches at 8 bases. Germline CDR1 reads MNHEY; CDR2 reads SMNVEV (reference sequence). This CDR3 has 15 amino acids. The V gene end was trimmed by 5 bases and the J gene end by 4 bases; junction bases not matched to a gene: 9.

The rearrangement uses TRBV30 and TRBJ1-4; no definite D call. V was pared by 8 bases and J by 5 bases, with 15 bases between. CDR3 length: 13 residues. Germline V gene sequence: CDR1 GTSNPN, CDR2 SVGIG (reference sequence). CDR3 DNA: TGTGCCCGACGCGGGCTTTGGAATGAAAAACTGTTTTTT. Its protein product is CARRGLWNEKLFF.

The chain employs TRBV11-2 and TRBJ2-5, with 7 positions matching TRBD1. Trimming cost V 0 bases and J 3 bases; bases outside gene matches: 4. The CDR3 extends over 15 amino acids. In germline, CDR1 is SGHAT, CDR2 FQNNGV. DNA for the CDR3: TGTGCCAGCAGCTTAGATCGAGGGGGCGAAGAGACCCAGTACTTC. Translation gives CASSLDRGGEETQYF. The variable domain in full, completed from reference TRBV11-2 and TRBJ2-5, reads EAGVAQSPRYKIIEKRQSVAFWCNPISGHATLYWYQQILGQGPKLLIQFQNNGVVDDSQLPKDRFSAERLKGVDSTLKIQPAKLEDSAVYLCASSLDRGGEETQYFGPGTRLLVL.

The V and J genes are TRBV4-1 and TRBJ2-7, with D hard to call. The V gene's germline CDR1 is MGHRA and CDR2 YSYEKL. V gave up 4 bases and J gave up 0 bases, with 7 bases separating them. CDR3 size: 13 residues. The CDR3 sequence is CASSRQFSYEQYF. The CDR3 nucleotides read TGCGCCAGCAGCCGCCAGTTCTCCTACGAGCAGTACTTC.

This clone was found a few times. This chain uses TRBV4-2 with TRBJ2-2; D is perhaps TRBD1 (6 bases). There are 16 residues in the CDR3. Germline V lookup: CDR1 LGHNA, CDR2 YNFKEQ. Between the trimmed V and J ends, which lost 0 bases and 4 bases, there was a span of 12 bases. CDR3: CASSQDHQGTTGELFF. CDR3 coding DNA: TGTGCCAGCAGCCAAGATCATCAGGGGACCACCGGGGAGCTGTTTTTT.

This chain connects TRBV5-1 to TRBJ2-1, with 9 bases aligning to TRBD2. The germline CDR1 and CDR2 sequences are SGHRS and YFSETQ. The CDR3 covers 16 residues. V lost 4 bases to trimming and J lost 0 bases; unmatched junction nucleotides: 5. This chain's CDR3 is CASSPGLAYSYNEQFF. CDR3 DNA sequence: TGCGCCAGCAGCCCAGGACTAGCGTACTCCTACAATGAGCAGTTCTTC. The whole variable domain, filled in from reference TRBV5-1 and TRBJ2-1, reads KAGVTQTPRYLIKTRGQQVTLSCSPISGHRSVSWYQQTPGQGLQFLFEYFSETQRNKGNFPGRFSGRQFSNSRSEMNVSTLELGDSALYLCASSPGLAYSYNEQFFGPGTRLTVL.

This clone appeared a single time. V gene TRBV9 combines with J gene TRBJ2-1; TRBD2 agrees at 9 bases. CDR1 is SGDLS, CDR2 YYNGEE, per germline. The CDR3 is 16 amino acids. The J segment lost 4 bases and the V segment lost 2 bases, leaving 7 bases of the junction unmatched. CDR3: CASSVASGNSYNEQFF. DNA of the CDR3: TGTGCCAGCAGCGTGGCTAGCGGGAACTCGTACAATGAGCAGTTCTTC.

V gene TRBV18 combines with J gene TRBJ1-5, with D perhaps TRBD1 (5 bases). Looked up from germline, CDR1 is KGHSH and CDR2 is LQKENI. The CDR3 extends over 15 amino acids. Between the trimmed V and J ends, which lost 6 bases and 3 bases, there was a span of 15 bases. Here the CDR3 reads CASSTLDSFNQPQHF. CDR3 in DNA: TGTGCCAGCTCGACCCTTGACAGTTTCAATCAGCCCCAGCATTTT.

The chain links TRBV5-4 to TRBJ1-1; D gene ambiguous. The CDR3 contains 14 residues. With 1 base removed from V and 1 base from J, the gap between germline ends came to 8 bases. CDR1 is SGHNT, CDR2 YYREEE, per germline (reference sequence). The CDR3 bases are TGTGCCAGCAGCTTGTATTACGGGAACACTGAAGCTTTCTTT. Amino acids: CASSLYYGNTEAFF.

This clone was recorded once. This rearrangement joins TRBV28 to TRBJ2-1; 13 bases are shared with TRBD2. The V segment lost 7 bases and the J segment 8 bases; nucleotides outside the gene matches: 2. Germline lookup yields CDR1 MDHEN and CDR2 SYDVKM. The CDR3 sequence is 13 residues long. The CDR3 bases are TGTGCCAGCAAACTAGCGGGAGGGGATGAGCAGTTCTTC. Translation gives CASKLAGGDEQFF.

V and J are TRBV6-1 and TRBJ2-5, with D possibly TRBD2 on 5 matching bases. The CDR3 covers 13 residues. Germline V lookup: CDR1 MNHNS, CDR2 SASEGT. The V end lost 6 bases, the J end lost 5 bases, and 13 bases lay between the germline ends. In nucleotides, the CDR3 is TGTGCCAGCAGCTCGGGAAGAGGGGAGACCCAGTACTTC. It codes for CASSSGRGETQYF.

The sample holds a few counts of this clone. The V and J genes are TRBV9 and TRBJ1-2; no definite D call. Germline CDR1 and CDR2: SGDLS and YYNGEE. The V and J ends lost 5 bases and 2 bases respectively, with 10 bases between them. This CDR3 region has 13 residues. The CDR3 spells CASSEGGNYGYTF. For the CDR3, the DNA is TGTGCCAGCAGTGAGGGAGGCAACTATGGCTACACCTTC.